Included here is one T cell receptor beta chain sequence, with context. The sample carries other DNA sequences with the same CDR3. Germline V CDR1 and CDR2: SGHTS, YDEGEE. This CDR3 comprises 14 residues. V lost 0 bases and J 4 bases, leaving 11 bases between the germline ends. The sample belongs to a study of T cell responses to AZD1222 COVID-19 vaccine. Measured with immunoSEQ multiplex PCR; TCRdb has only the in-frame clones, and not every one. The table shows about 180,000 clones, with 88% occurring only once. Source: peripheral blood, taken on day 0 of AZD1222 vaccination. This TCR was recovered from an adult in good health. The chain uses TRBV5-8 and TRBJ2-7, with D possibly being TRBD1 (6 bases). The DNA for the CDR3 is TGTGCCAGCAGCTTGGGGCAGGGGCTGTACGAGCAGTACTTC. Residues: CASSLGQGLYEQYF.